This is a list of T cell receptor beta chains from one sample in a study of T cells in Graves' hyperthyroidism and ophthalmopathy. TCRdb recomputed calls from the multiplex PCR reads with MiXCR, one row per CDR3 protein. The sample records about 350,000 distinct CDR3 sequences, approximately 17% being singletons. Source material: blood. The receptors originated from a woman in her 30s with Graves' hyperthyroidism that later progressed to Graves' ophthalmopathy. CDR3s include the opening cysteine and the closing phenylalanine or tryptophan. A D gene is named only where the DNA matches it firmly. Expanded clones get a size class; other rows say once, few or many, or leave the size out.

V	D	J	size	length	DNA	CDR3
TRBV29-1	TRBD1	TRBJ2-3	-	14	TGCAGCGCCGATCTAGGACAGGGCGCAGATACGCAGTATTTT	CSADLGQGADTQYF
TRBV12-3/TRBV12-4	-	TRBJ1-1	-	11	TGTGCCAGCGGTATGGGACTAGGGGCTTTCTTT	CASGMGLGAFF
TRBV6-1	-	TRBJ2-5	-	13	TGTGCCAGCAGCGGTTCAGTAAAAGAGACCCAGTACTTC	CASSGSVKETQYF
TRBV6-1	-	TRBJ1-1	few	13	TGTGCCAGCCAAGACAAACTGAACACTGAAGCTTTCTTT	CASQDKLNTEAFF
TRBV27	-	TRBJ1-1	many	15	TGTGCCAGCAGTCCTACGCCCAGGGCAGCCAGTGAAGCTTTCTTT	CASSPTPRAASEAFF
TRBV6-2/TRBV6-3	-	TRBJ2-3	many	14	TGTGCCAGCAGTTACCCCGGACTTACAGATACGCAGTATTTT	CASSYPGLTDTQYF
TRBV27	TRBD1	TRBJ1-5	many	15	TGTGCCAGCAGTCAACAGGGGCCCTTCAATCAGCCCCAGCATTTT	CASSQQGPFNQPQHF
TRBV7-9	-	TRBJ1-6	many	12	TGTGCCAGCAGCTACGACAATTCACCCCTCCACTTT	CASSYDNSPLHF
TRBV6-5	-	TRBJ2-2	many	16	TGTGCCAGCAGTTACGTTGGGGGGCCCAACACCGGGGAGCTGTTTTTT	CASSYVGGPNTGELFF
TRBV12-3/TRBV12-4	-	TRBJ2-2	many	11	TGTGCCAGCAGTCTACCCGGGGAGCTGTTTTTT	CASSLPGELFF
TRBV5-1	TRBD1	TRBJ2-7	many	13	TGCGCCAGCAGCGAGACAGGGGGAAACGAGCAGTACTTC	CASSETGGNEQYF
TRBV10-3	TRBD1	TRBJ2-2	few	15	TGTGCCGGGGGCCGGGACAGCGCAAACACCGGGGAGCTGTTTTTT	CAGGRDSANTGELFF
TRBV2	TRBD1	TRBJ2-3	many	16	TGTGCCAGCAGTGTAGGACAGGGGGGATACACAGATACGCAGTATTTT	CASSVGQGGYTDTQYF
TRBV2	-	TRBJ1-5	many	16	TGTGCCAGCAGTGAAAGTTGGGGACATAGCAATCAGCCCCAGCATTTT	CASSESWGHSNQPQHF
TRBV7-2	TRBD1	TRBJ2-7	many	13	TGTACCAGCAGCACAACAGGGGGCAACGAGCAGTACTTC	CTSSTTGGNEQYF
TRBV7-9	-	TRBJ2-5	few	16	TGTGCCAGCAGCTGGGGGTGGGGATCCCCTCAAGAGACCCAGTACTTC	CASSWGWGSPQETQYF
TRBV2	-	TRBJ1-2	many	14	TGTGCCAGCAGACGGGAAGGAGGAAACTATGGCCACACCTTC	CASRREGGNYGHTF
TRBV20-1	-	TRBJ2-1	-	13	TGCAGTGCCACCAAAACTTCCTACAATGAGCAGTTCTTC	CSATKTSYNEQFF
TRBV29-1	-	TRBJ2-7	many	12	TGCAGCGTTGCTAAAGAACCCTACGAGCAGTACTTC	CSVAKEPYEQYF
TRBV6-2/TRBV6-3	-	TRBJ1-3	few	17	TGTGCCAGCAGTTACGGCATAGGAGGTTTAATTGGAAACACCATATATTTT	CASSYGIGGLIGNTIYF
TRBV2	TRBD1	TRBJ1-1	-	17	TGTGCCAGCAGGGATCGGAAGGGGACAGGGCTTAGGACTGAAGCTTTCTTT	CASRDRKGTGLRTEAFF
TRBV29-1	-	TRBJ1-2	many	13	TGCAGCGTATCGACGGCGGGGCGAATCGGCTACACCTTC	CSVSTAGRIGYTF